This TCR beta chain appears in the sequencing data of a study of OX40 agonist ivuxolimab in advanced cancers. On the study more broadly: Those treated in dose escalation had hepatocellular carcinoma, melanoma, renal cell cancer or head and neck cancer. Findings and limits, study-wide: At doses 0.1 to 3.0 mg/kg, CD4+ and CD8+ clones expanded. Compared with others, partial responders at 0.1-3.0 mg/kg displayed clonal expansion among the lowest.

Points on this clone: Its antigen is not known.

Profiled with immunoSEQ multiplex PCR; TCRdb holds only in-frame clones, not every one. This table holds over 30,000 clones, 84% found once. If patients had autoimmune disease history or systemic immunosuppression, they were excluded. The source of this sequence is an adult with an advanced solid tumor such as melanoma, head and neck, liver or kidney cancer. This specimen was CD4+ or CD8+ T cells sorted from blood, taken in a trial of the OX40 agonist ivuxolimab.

DNA for the CDR3: TGTGCCAGCAAAACAAACAGGGGCGTCAGGAACGAGCAGTACTTC. As protein: CASKTNRGVRNEQYF. This chain connects TRBV28 to TRBJ2-7; 7 bases are shared with TRBD1. Unmatched junction bases numbered 14, after V lost 7 bases and J lost 5 bases. The CDR3 runs 15 residues. The germline V gene encodes CDR1 MDHEN and CDR2 SYDVKM.